The text below deals with one T cell receptor (beta chain). The antigen remains unidentified. This CDR3 is built from 19 residues. Germline trimming cut 0 bases from V and 0 bases from J; bases unmatched to any gene: 11. In germline, CDR1 is SGDLS, CDR2 YYNGEE. The PCR ran on 60 Vbeta and 13 Jbeta primers. Only in-frame clones appear in the TCRdb table, and some are missing; sequencing was by immunoSEQ multiplex PCR. This sample has 100,000 to 150,000 clones, with 65% to 85% found just once. This specimen comes from a study of cytomegalovirus exposure and HLA in healthy donors. Study-level results: As a later analysis showed, several of the most significant clusters appeared to be linked to common viral pathogens. Some segments of the V type, notably TRBV6-2 and TRBV6-3, were excluded as indistinguishable.

The source of this sequence is a woman aged 40 to 50 in good health and CMV-seronegative. Sequencing was done on a sample of PBMCs. V gene TRBV9 combines with J gene TRBJ2-3, with 9 bases lining up with TRBD2. The chain's CDR3 is CASSVVGAGGHLSTDTQYF. Written as DNA, the CDR3 is TGTGCCAGCAGCGTAGTGGGAGCGGGGGGCCACCTGAGCACAGATACGCAGTATTTT.